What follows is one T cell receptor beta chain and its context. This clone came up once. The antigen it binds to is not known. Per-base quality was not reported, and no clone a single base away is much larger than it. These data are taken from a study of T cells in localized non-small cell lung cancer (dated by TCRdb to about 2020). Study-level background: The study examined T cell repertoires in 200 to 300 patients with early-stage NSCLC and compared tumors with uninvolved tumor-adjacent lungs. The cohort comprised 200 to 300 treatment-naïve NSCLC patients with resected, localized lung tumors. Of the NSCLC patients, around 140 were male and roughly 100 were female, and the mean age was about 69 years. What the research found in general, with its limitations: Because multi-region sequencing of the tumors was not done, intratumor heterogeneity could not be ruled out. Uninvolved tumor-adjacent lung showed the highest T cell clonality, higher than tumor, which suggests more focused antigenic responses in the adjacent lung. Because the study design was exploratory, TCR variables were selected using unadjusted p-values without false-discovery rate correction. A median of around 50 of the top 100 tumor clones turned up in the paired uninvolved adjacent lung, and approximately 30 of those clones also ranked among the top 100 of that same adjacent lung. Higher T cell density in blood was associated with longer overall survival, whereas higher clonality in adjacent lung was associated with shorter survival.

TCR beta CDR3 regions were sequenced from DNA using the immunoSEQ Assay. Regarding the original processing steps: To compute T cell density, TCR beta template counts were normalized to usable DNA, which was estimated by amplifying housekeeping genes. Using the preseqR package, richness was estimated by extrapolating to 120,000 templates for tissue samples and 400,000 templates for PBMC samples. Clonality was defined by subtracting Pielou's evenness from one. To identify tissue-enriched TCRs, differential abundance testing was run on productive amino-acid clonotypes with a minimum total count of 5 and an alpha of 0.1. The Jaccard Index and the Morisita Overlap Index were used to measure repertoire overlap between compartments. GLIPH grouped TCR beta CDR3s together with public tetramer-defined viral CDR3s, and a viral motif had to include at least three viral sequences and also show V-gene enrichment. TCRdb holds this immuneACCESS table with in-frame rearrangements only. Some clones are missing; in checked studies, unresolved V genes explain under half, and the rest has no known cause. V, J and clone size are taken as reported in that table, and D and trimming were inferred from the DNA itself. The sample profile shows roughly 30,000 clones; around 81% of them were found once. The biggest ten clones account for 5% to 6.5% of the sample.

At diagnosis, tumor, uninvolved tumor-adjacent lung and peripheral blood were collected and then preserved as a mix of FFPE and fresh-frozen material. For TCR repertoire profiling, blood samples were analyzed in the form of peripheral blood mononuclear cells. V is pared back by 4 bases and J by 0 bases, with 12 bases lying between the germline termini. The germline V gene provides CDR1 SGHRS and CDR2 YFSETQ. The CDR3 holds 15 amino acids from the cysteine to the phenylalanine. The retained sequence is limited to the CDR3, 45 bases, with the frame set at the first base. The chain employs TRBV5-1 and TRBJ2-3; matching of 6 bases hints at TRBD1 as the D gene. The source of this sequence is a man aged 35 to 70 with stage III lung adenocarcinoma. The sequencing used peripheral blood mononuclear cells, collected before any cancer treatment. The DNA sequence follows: TGCGCCAGCAGCCCGGGACATACTAGCACAGATACGCAGTATTTT. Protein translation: CASSPGHTSTDTQYF.